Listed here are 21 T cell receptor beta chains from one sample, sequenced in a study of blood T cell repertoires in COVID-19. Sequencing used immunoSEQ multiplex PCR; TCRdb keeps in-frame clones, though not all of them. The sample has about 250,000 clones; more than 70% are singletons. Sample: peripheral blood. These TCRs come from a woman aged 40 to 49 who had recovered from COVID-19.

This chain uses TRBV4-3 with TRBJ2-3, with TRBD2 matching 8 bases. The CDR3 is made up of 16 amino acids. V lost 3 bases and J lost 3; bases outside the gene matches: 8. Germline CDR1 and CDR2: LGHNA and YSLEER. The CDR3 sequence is CASSQAFSGETDTQYF. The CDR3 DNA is TGCGCCAGCAGCCAGGCCTTTAGCGGGGAAACAGATACGCAGTATTTT.

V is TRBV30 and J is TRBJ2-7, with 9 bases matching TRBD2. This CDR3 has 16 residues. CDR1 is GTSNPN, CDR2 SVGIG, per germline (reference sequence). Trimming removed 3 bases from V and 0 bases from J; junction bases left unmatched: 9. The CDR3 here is CAWRLRGGFSSYEQYF. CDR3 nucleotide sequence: TGTGCCTGGAGGTTGCGGGGGGGCTTTAGCTCCTACGAGCAGTACTTC.

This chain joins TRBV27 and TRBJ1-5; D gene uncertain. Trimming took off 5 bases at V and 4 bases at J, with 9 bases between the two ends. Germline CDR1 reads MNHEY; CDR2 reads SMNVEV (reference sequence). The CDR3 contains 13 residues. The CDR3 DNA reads TGTGCCAGCAGTCGGCAGGTTAATCAGCCCCAGCATTTT. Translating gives CASSRQVNQPQHF.

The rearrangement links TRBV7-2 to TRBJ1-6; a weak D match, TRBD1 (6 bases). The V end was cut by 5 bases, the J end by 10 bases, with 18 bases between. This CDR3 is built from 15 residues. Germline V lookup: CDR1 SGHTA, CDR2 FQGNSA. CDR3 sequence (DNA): TGTGCCAGCAGCCTTGCCGACAGGCCAGTCTCACCCCTCCACTTT. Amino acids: CASSLADRPVSPLHF.

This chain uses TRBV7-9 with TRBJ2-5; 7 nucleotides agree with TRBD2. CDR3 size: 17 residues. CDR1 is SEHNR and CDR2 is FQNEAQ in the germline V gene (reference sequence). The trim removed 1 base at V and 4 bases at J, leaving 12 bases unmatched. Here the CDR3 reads CASSLGGGTLYGETQYF. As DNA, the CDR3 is TGTGCCAGCAGCTTAGGGGGAGGGACGCTTTACGGAGAGACCCAGTACTTC.

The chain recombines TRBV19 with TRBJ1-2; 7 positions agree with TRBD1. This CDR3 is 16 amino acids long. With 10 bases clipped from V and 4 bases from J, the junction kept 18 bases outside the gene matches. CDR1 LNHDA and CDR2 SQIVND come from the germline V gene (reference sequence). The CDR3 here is CATSEGDSPLIYGYTF. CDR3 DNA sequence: TGTGCCACCTCCGAGGGGGACAGCCCGTTAATCTATGGCTACACCTTC.

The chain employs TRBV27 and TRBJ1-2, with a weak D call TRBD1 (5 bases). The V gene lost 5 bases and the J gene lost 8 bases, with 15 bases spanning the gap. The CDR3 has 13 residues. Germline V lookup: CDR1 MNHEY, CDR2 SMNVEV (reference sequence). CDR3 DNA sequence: TGTGCCAGCAGTCCCGGGGGTTCGGCGGGCTACACCTTC. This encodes CASSPGGSAGYTF.

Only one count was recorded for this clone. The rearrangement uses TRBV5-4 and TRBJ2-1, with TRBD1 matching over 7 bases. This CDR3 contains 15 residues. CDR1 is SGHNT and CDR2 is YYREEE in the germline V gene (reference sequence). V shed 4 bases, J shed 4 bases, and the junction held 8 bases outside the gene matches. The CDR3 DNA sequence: TGTGCCAGCAGCCTGCTGACAGGGATGTACAATGAGCAGTTCTTC. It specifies CASSLLTGMYNEQFF.

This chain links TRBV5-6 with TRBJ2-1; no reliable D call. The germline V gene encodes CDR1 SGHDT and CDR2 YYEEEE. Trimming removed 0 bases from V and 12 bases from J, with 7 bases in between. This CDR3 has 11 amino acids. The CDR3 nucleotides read TGTGCCAGCAGCTTGGGACAAGGGCAGTTCTTC. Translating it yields CASSLGQGQFF.

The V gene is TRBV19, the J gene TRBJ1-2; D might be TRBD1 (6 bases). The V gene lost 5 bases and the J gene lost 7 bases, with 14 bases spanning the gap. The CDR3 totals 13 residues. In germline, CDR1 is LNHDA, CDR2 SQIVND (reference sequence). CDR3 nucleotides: TGTGCCAGTAGTTACTACAGGGTCGGTGGCTACACCTTC. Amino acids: CASSYYRVGGYTF.

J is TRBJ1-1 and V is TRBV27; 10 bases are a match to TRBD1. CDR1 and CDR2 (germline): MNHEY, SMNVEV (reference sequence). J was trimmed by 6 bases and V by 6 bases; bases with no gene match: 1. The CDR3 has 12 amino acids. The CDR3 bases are TGTGCCAGCAGCGGACAGGGGGCTGAAGCTTTCTTT. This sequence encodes CASSGQGAEAFF.

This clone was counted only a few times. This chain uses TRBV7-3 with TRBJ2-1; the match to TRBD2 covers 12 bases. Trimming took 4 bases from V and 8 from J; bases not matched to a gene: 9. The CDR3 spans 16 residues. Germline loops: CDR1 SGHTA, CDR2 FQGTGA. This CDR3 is CASSSTSGGRGDEQFF. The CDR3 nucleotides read TGTGCCAGCAGCTCGACTAGCGGGGGACGAGGGGATGAGCAGTTCTTC.

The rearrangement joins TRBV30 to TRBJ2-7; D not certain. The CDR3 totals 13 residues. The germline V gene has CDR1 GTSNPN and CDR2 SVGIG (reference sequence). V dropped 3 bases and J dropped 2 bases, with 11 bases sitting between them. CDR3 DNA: TGTGCCTGGAGCTCTAGTGCCACCTACGAGCAGTACTTC. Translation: CAWSSSATYEQYF.

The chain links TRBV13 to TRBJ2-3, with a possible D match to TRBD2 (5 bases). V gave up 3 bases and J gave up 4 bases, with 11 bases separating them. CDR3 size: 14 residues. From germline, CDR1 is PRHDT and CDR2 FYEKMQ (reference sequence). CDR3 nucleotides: TGTGCCAGCAGCTTCGGTGGGAGATCAGATACGCAGTATTTT. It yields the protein CASSFGGRSDTQYF.

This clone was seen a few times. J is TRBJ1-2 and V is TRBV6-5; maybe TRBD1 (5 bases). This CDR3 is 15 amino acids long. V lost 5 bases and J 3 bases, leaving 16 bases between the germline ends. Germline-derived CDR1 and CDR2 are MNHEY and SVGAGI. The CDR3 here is CASSPRQPRDYGYTF. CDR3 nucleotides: TGTGCCAGCAGTCCCCGACAGCCCCGGGACTATGGCTACACCTTC.

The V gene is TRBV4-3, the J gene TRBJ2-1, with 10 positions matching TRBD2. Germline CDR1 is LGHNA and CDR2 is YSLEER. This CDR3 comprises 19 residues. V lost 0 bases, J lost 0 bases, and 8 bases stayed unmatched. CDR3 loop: CASSQDSSAGGPSYNEQFF. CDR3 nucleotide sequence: TGCGCCAGCAGCCAAGATTCTTCAGCGGGGGGGCCCTCCTACAATGAGCAGTTCTTC.

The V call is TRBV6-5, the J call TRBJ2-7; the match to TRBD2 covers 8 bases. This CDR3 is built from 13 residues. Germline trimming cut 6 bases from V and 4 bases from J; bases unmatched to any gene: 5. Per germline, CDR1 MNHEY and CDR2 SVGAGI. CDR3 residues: CASRNSGGYEQYF. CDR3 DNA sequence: TGTGCCAGCAGGAATTCGGGGGGGTACGAGCAGTACTTC.

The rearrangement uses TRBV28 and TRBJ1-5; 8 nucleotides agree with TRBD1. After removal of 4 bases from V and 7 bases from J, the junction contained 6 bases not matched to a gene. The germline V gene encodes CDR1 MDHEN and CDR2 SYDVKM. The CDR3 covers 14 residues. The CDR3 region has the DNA TGTGCCAGCAGTTCCCGGACAGGGATGCAGCCCCAGCATTTT. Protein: CASSSRTGMQPQHF.

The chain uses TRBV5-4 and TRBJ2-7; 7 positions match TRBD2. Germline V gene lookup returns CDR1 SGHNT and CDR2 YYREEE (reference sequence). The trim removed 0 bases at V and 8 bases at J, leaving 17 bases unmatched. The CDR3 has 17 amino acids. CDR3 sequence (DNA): TGTGCCAGCAGCTTGGCGGAGGAGCGGGGTAAACTACGAAAGCAGTACTTC. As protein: CASSLAEERGKLRKQYF.

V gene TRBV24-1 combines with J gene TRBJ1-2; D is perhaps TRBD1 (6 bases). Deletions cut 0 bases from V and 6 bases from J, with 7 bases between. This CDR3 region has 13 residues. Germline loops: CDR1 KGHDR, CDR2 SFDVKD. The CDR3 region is CATSDLRQDGYTF. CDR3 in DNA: TGTGCCACCAGTGATTTGCGACAGGATGGCTACACCTTC.

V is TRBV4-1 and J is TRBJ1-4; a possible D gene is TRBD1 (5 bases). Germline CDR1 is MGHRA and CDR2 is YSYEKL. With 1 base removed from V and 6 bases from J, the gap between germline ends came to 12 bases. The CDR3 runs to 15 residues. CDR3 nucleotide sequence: TGCGCCAGCAGCCAAGCCCCGGGGGAGGATGAAAAACTGTTTTTT. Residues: CASSQAPGEDEKLFF.